The 31 T cell receptor beta chains reported below all come from one sample, sequenced in a study of blood T cells in healthy people across ages. PCR was performed a second time for about 7 to 12 cycles using a sample-barcoded 5' primer and a J-beta primer mix. TCRdb independently ran MiXCR on the 5' RACE reads; one entry per CDR3 protein. The profile shows hundreds of thousands of distinct CDR3 sequences, around 21% of them singletons. The sample consisted of blood. The receptors here all came from a man in his 70s in good health.

A few counts support this clonotype. V usage is TRBV29-1 and J usage is TRBJ2-5; TRBD1 matches at 10 bases. J was trimmed by 5 bases and V by 7 bases; bases with no gene match: 7. The CDR3 runs 13 residues. Per the germline V gene, CDR1 is SQVTM and CDR2 is ANQGSEA. The CDR3 is CSAGTGVSETQYF. The CDR3 DNA reads as TGCAGCGCCGGGACAGGGGTTTCGGAGACCCAGTACTTC.

The V gene is TRBV11-1, the J gene TRBJ2-5; the D call may be TRBD1 or TRBD2 (5 bases each). The CDR3 sequence is 15 residues long. Trimming cost V 1 base and J 0 bases, with 9 bases left between them. From germline, CDR1 is SGHAT and CDR2 FQDESV (reference sequence). The CDR3 spells CASSLGPGHQETQYF. CDR3 nucleotide sequence: TGTGCCAGCAGCTTAGGTCCGGGACACCAAGAGACCCAGTACTTC.

This clonotype appeared a single time. The genes are TRBV20-1 and TRBJ2-3; possible D gene TRBD2, 6 bases. Trimming shortened V by 6 bases and J by 1 base, and 17 bases separated the two germline ends. The germline CDR1 and CDR2 sequences are DFQATT and SNEGSKA (reference sequence). The CDR3 length is 15 residues. The CDR3 loop reads CSASTGGSGTDTQYF. CDR3 sequence (DNA): TGCAGTGCCAGTACTGGGGGGAGTGGCACAGATACGCAGTATTTT.

The DNA of the CDR3 is TGCAGTGCTTTGGCGGGAGGTAGGAATGAGCAGTTCTTC. This translates into CSALAGGRNEQFF. This rearrangement joins TRBV20-1 to TRBJ2-1; 8 bases fit TRBD2. Germline CDR1 reads DFQATT; CDR2 reads SNEGSKA (reference sequence). CDR3 size: 13 residues. The J segment lost 7 bases and the V segment lost 5 bases, leaving 7 bases of the junction unmatched.

A few counts support this clonotype. V usage is TRBV5-1 and J usage is TRBJ2-3; D tentatively fits TRBD1 or TRBD2 (5 bases each). The germline gives CDR1 SGHRS, CDR2 YFSETQ. Trimming removed 6 bases at V and 0 bases at J, with 14 bases between. The CDR3 has 15 amino acids. CDR3 residues: CASTSWGRSTDTQYF. Written as DNA, the CDR3 is TGCGCCAGCACCTCGTGGGGACGGAGCACAGATACGCAGTATTTT.

In this sample, this clonotype turned up a few times. The gene calls are TRBV3-1 and TRBJ1-4; D gene uncertain. Germline assignment: CDR1 LGHDT and CDR2 YNNKEL (reference sequence). Trimming took off 3 bases at V and 6 bases at J, with 8 bases between the two ends. The CDR3 contains 13 residues. CDR3: CASSQRADEKLFF. For the CDR3, the DNA is TGTGCCAGCAGCCAGCGGGCGGATGAAAAACTGTTTTTT. Supplemented by reference TRBV3-1 and TRBJ1-4, the full variable domain reads DTAVSQTPKYLVTQMGNDKSIKCEQNLGHDTMYWYKQDSKKFLKIMFSYNNKELIINETVPNRFSPKSPDKAHLNLHINSLELGDSAVYFCASSQRADEKLFFGSGTQLSVL.

This clonotype was observed a handful of times. The chain employs TRBV5-1 and TRBJ2-1, with D tentatively TRBD2 (6 bases). CDR1 is SGHRS, CDR2 YFSETQ, per germline. The germline V and J ends were trimmed by 0 bases and 13 bases, with 20 bases remaining between them. The CDR3 covers 15 residues. CDR3 sequence (DNA): TGCGCCAGCAGCTTGGAGGAGGGAGCGCGAGTTACACAGTTCTTC. Its translation is CASSLEEGARVTQFF.

Only a few counts were recorded for this clonotype. This chain uses TRBV7-2 with TRBJ2-5; a weak D match, TRBD1 (6 bases). Germline values: CDR1 SGHTA, CDR2 FQGNSA. The V and J ends lost 5 bases and 4 bases respectively, with 20 bases between them. CDR3 length: 16 amino acids. The chain's CDR3 is CASSLSSGTGLETQYF. The DNA for the CDR3 is TGTGCCAGCAGCCTCAGCTCGGGTACAGGGCTAGAGACCCAGTACTTC.

This clonotype came up many times. This chain joins TRBV14 and TRBJ2-1; D is ambiguous. Germline assignment: CDR1 SGHDN and CDR2 FVKESK. This CDR3 region has 13 residues. Trimming took 1 base from V and 1 from J, leaving 2 bases between them. CDR3: CASSQVSYNEQFF. The DNA for the CDR3 is TGTGCCAGCAGCCAAGTTTCCTACAATGAGCAGTTCTTC.

The sample holds a few counts of this clonotype. V gene TRBV2 combines with J gene TRBJ2-7; 10 bases line up with TRBD2. The CDR3 is 13 amino acids. Germline CDR1 SNHLY, CDR2 FYNNEI. V gave up 6 bases and J gave up 2 bases; unmatched junction bases: 1. CDR3 nucleotides: TGTGCCAGCAGCGGGACTAGCGCCTACGAGCAGTACTTC. This sequence encodes CASSGTSAYEQYF.

This clonotype has just a few counts. This sequence joins TRBV7-7 and TRBJ2-2; D may match TRBD1 or TRBD2 (7 bases each). The CDR3 runs to 16 residues. Germline CDR1 SSHAT, CDR2 FNYEAQ (reference sequence). CDR3 residues: CVTRGGGSKDTGELFF. The CDR3 DNA reads TGTGTTACCAGAGGGGGCGGGAGTAAGGACACCGGGGAGCTGTTTTTT.

The J gene is TRBJ2-4, the V gene TRBV5-1; TRBD1 agrees at 9 bases. CDR3 length equals 14 residues. The germline V gene has CDR1 SGHRS and CDR2 YFSETQ. V was pared by 6 bases and J by 5 bases, with 6 bases of the junction left unmatched. CDR3 sequence reads: CASKRTGAENIQYF. DNA for the CDR3: TGCGCCAGCAAACGGACAGGGGCCGAAAACATTCAGTACTTC.

The sample holds a few counts of this clonotype. The chain has TRBV10-3 and TRBJ2-1, with 10 bases identical to TRBD2. This CDR3 has 16 residues. Germline CDR1 reads ENHRY; CDR2 reads SYGVKD. With V trimmed by 0 bases and J by 9 bases, 8 bases remained unmatched. The CDR3 region has the DNA TGTGCCATCAGTGAGTCGGGAACAGCGGGAGGGGCTGAGCAGTTCTTC. Its protein is CAISESGTAGGAEQFF.

This clonotype was observed a handful of times. At one end, the junction sequence differs from germline, possibly due to a read error. The rearrangement links TRBV10-3 to TRBJ2-5; D is possibly TRBD1 (7 bases). TRBJ2-1 matches the DNA end more closely, so the J call is doubtful. CDR1 is ENHRY, CDR2 SYGVKD, per germline. There are 15 residues in the CDR3. In nucleotides, the CDR3 is TGTGCCATCAGCGCCGACTCCAGGGGGGACAATGGGCAGTTCTTC. Protein sequence: CAISADSRGDNGQFF.

This clonotype was seen only a few times. The genes are TRBV20-1 and TRBJ2-5, with 7 positions matching TRBD2. The germline V gene has CDR1 DFQATT and CDR2 SNEGSKA (reference sequence). CDR3 length equals 17 residues. With V trimmed by 6 bases and J by 2 bases, 18 bases remained unmatched. This CDR3 is CSATHIIGREPQETQYF. DNA for the CDR3: TGCAGTGCCACCCATATTATAGGGCGGGAGCCTCAAGAGACCCAGTACTTC.

This clonotype was found a few times. The chain uses TRBV19 and TRBJ2-7; TRBD2 might be the D (5 bases). V was trimmed by 3 bases and J by 1 base, leaving 13 bases between them. The germline V gene has CDR1 LNHDA and CDR2 SQIVND (reference sequence). CDR3 length: 15 residues. For the CDR3, the DNA is TGTGCCAGTAGTATTCGTGGGAGTGATTCCTACGAGCAGTACTTC. Amino acids: CASSIRGSDSYEQYF.

The chain combines TRBV20-1 with TRBJ2-7; TRBD2 matches at 10 bases. V lost 3 bases and J lost 2; bases outside the gene matches: 7. Germline assignment: CDR1 DFQATT and CDR2 SNEGSKA (reference sequence). The CDR3 loop spans 15 amino acids. CDR3 amino acids: CSARRPSGSPYEQYF. The CDR3 DNA follows: TGCAGTGCTAGGAGACCTAGCGGGAGCCCCTACGAGCAGTACTTC.

The chain joins TRBV28 to TRBJ2-7; TRBD2 is a possible D gene (6 bases). Between the trimmed V and J ends, which lost 1 base and 3 bases, there was a span of 19 bases. Germline V CDR1 and CDR2: MDHEN, SYDVKM. The CDR3 runs to 17 residues. In DNA, the CDR3 is TGTGCCAGCAGTTTATTCCGGGTTAGCGGAGGCATCTACGAGCAGTACTTC. Encoded protein: CASSLFRVSGGIYEQYF. The full variable domain, rest sourced from reference TRBV28 and TRBJ2-7, is DVKVTQSSRYLVKRTGEKVFLECVQDMDHENMFWYRQDPGLGLRLIYFSYDVKMKEKGDIPEGYSVSREKKERFSLILESASTNQTSMYLCASSLFRVSGGIYEQYFGPGTRLTVT.

The V call is TRBV7-6, the J call TRBJ2-2; no clear D gene. V was shortened by 1 base and J by 5 bases, with 11 bases between the two germline ends. This CDR3 comprises 15 residues. Germline CDR1 is SGHVS and CDR2 is FNYEAQ. CDR3 residues: CASSLEVRPTGELFF. CDR3 bases: TGTGCCAGCAGCTTAGAAGTCAGGCCGACCGGGGAGCTGTTTTTT.

This clonotype was counted between two and nine times. The chain carries TRBV4-1 and TRBJ2-2; 9 bases align to TRBD1. The germline V gene encodes CDR1 MGHRA and CDR2 YSYEKL. The CDR3 consists of 16 residues. V shed 4 bases and J 3 bases; nucleotides not matched to a gene: 6. CDR3 DNA sequence: TGCGCCAGCAGCCCATCGACAGGGGGATACACCGGGGAGCTGTTTTTT. Protein sequence: CASSPSTGGYTGELFF.

This clonotype was counted only a few times. The chain recombines TRBV7-9 with TRBJ2-3; 8 bases are shared with TRBD2. Looked up from germline, CDR1 is SEHNR and CDR2 is FQNEAQ (reference sequence). The CDR3 consists of 15 residues. V shed 4 bases and J 3 bases; nucleotides not matched to a gene: 6. The CDR3, as DNA: TGTGCCAGCAGCTCTCTGCGGGAGGAGACAGATACGCAGTATTTT. It encodes CASSSLREETDTQYF. The full variable domain, with the rest looked up from reference TRBV7-9 and TRBJ2-3, is DTGVSQNPRHKITKRGQNVTFRCDPISEHNRLYWYRQTLGQGPEFLTYFQNEAQLEKSRLLSDRFSAERPKGSFSTLEIQRTEQGDSAMYLCASSSLREETDTQYFGPGTRLTVL.

The gene calls are TRBV5-6 and TRBJ2-4, with 7 bases aligning to TRBD1. V was clipped by 4 bases and J by 0 bases; unmatched bases: 7. The CDR3 covers 16 residues. CDR1 SGHDT and CDR2 YYEEEE come from the germline V gene. CDR3 region: CASSRRTGLAKNIQYF. The CDR3 DNA reads as TGTGCCAGCAGCCGCAGGACAGGATTAGCCAAAAACATTCAGTACTTC.

The V call is TRBV3-1, the J call TRBJ2-3, with TRBD1 matching over 7 bases. Germline V gene sequence: CDR1 LGHDT, CDR2 YNNKEL (reference sequence). Trimming cost V 0 bases and J 5 bases; bases outside gene matches: 11. This CDR3 has 17 residues. This CDR3 reads CASSQDSPGGLGDTQYF. The CDR3 DNA reads TGTGCCAGCAGCCAAGATTCGCCAGGGGGATTGGGAGATACGCAGTATTTT.

The chain joins TRBV7-9 to TRBJ1-1; tentative D call: TRBD1 (6 bases). Deletions cut 4 bases from V and 6 bases from J, with 15 bases between. The CDR3 covers 14 residues. Looked up from germline, CDR1 is SEHNR and CDR2 is FQNEAQ (reference sequence). The CDR3 protein is CASSSTGRHAEAFF. Here the CDR3 DNA reads TGTGCCAGCAGCTCGACAGGACGACACGCTGAAGCTTTCTTT. The complete variable domain, with remaining parts taken from reference TRBV7-9 and TRBJ1-1, reads DTGVSQNPRHKITKRGQNVTFRCDPISEHNRLYWYRQTLGQGPEFLTYFQNEAQLEKSRLLSDRFSAERPKGSFSTLEIQRTEQGDSAMYLCASSSTGRHAEAFFGQGTRLTVV.

The rearrangement joins TRBV18 to TRBJ2-5, with D hard to call. The J call is uncertain, as TRBJ2-7 better fits the DNA end. Germline CDR1 KGHSH, CDR2 LQKENI. The CDR3 loop spans 14 amino acids. The CDR3 nucleotides read TGTGCCAGCTCACCAGCGAGGATCTACTACGAGCAGTACTTC. As protein: CASSPARIYYEQYF.

In its sample, this clonotype was seen a few times. The CDR3 DNA is TGTGCCAGCAGTTTACTCCCCGGACCAGCGGGGACCTACGAGCAGTACTTC. Protein sequence: CASSLLPGPAGTYEQYF. The gene calls are TRBV27 and TRBJ2-5; the match to TRBD2 covers 7 bases. The closer fit of TRBJ2-7 to the DNA end suggests the J call may be wrong. CDR1 and CDR2 from the germline V gene are MNHEY and SMNVEV (reference sequence). The CDR3 length is 17 residues.

In regard to this clonotype: In this CDR3 the conserved last residue, phenylalanine or tryptophan, is missing, so a read error is likely. The chain uses TRBV9 and TRBJ1-5; TRBD1 agrees at 7 bases. Per the germline V gene, CDR1 is SGDLS and CDR2 is YYNGEE. There are 15 residues in the CDR3. The ends lost 2 bases at V and 6 bases at J; junction bases unmatched: 8. The CDR3 region is CASSVFTGVGQPQHL. CDR3 DNA sequence: TGTGCCAGCAGCGTTTTTACAGGGGTAGGTCAGCCCCAGCATCTT.

This clonotype was observed at least ten times. V gene TRBV9 combines with J gene TRBJ2-5, with 10 bases lining up with TRBD2. Germline CDR1 reads SGDLS; CDR2 reads YYNGEE. V dropped 3 bases and J dropped 3; count of bases not matched to a gene: 2. CDR3 length: 14 residues. This chain's CDR3 is CASSGTSGEETQYF. CDR3 bases: TGTGCCAGCAGCGGGACTAGCGGAGAAGAGACCCAGTACTTC.

The chain recombines TRBV5-4 with TRBJ2-1; D gene uncertain. V lost 0 bases, J lost 9 bases, and 10 bases lay in between. CDR1 is SGHNT, CDR2 YYREEE, per germline (reference sequence). CDR3 length: 13 amino acids. The CDR3 loop reads CASSLEARGEQFF. In DNA, the CDR3 is TGTGCCAGCAGCTTGGAGGCGAGAGGTGAGCAGTTCTTC.

Only a few counts were recorded for this clonotype. The V and J genes are TRBV6-6 and TRBJ2-1; D remains unclear. Germline V lookup: CDR1 MNHNY, CDR2 SVGAGI (reference sequence). CDR3 size: 14 residues. V was cut by 2 bases and J by 0 bases, with 5 bases left in between. CDR3 DNA sequence: TGTGCCAGCAGTTACGACGGCTCCTACAATGAGCAGTTCTTC. It codes for CASSYDGSYNEQFF.

In its sample, this clonotype was seen a few times. The rearrangement joins TRBV2 to TRBJ2-5; a weak D match, TRBD1 (5 bases). The CDR3 runs 12 residues. The ends were cut back, 5 bases at V and 5 bases at J, with 9 bases in the middle. The germline V gene encodes CDR1 SNHLY and CDR2 FYNNEI. The CDR3 DNA is TGTGCCAGCAGTAAAAACAGGGAGACCCAGTACTTC. Encoded protein: CASSKNRETQYF.